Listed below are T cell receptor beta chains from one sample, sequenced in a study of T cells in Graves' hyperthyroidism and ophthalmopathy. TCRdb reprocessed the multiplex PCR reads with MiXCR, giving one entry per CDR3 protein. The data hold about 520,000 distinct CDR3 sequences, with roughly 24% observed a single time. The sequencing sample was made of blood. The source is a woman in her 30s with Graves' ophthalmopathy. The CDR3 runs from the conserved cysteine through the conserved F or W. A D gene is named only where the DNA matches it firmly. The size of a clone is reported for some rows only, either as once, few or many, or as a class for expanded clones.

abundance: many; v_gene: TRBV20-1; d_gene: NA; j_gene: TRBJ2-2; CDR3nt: TGCAGTGCTAGAAATAGACAGTGGAACACCGGGGAGCTGTTTTTT; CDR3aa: CSARNRQWNTGELFF
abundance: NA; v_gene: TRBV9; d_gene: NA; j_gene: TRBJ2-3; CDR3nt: TGTGCCAGCAGCGCGATGGGGGGACGGAGCACAGATACGCAGTATTTT; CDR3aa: CASSAMGGRSTDTQYF
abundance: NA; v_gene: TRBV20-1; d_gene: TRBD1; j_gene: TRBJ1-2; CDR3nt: TGCAGTGCTAGAGCAGGGGACAGGGGGCTAGGTGGCTACACCTTC; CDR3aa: CSARAGDRGLGGYTF
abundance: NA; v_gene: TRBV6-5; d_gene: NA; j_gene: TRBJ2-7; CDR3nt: TGTGCCAGCAGTTACTCCTCAGAGGGTGGCGAGCAGTACTTC; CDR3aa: CASSYSSEGGEQYF
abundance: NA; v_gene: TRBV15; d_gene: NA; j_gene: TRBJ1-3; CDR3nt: TGTGCCACCAGCTTTCGCTACGCTGACTCTGGAAACACCATATATTTT; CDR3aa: CATSFRYADSGNTIYF
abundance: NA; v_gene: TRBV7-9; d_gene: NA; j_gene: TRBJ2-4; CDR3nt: TGTGCCAGCAGCTCACTCTCCCCGGCAGAGTGGAACATTAAGTACTTC; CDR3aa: CASSSLSPAEWNIKYF
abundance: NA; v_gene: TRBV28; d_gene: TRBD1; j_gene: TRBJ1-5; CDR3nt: TGTGCCAGCAGCCTATCTGCGGGGACAGGGGGGAATCAGCCCCAGCATTTT; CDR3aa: CASSLSAGTGGNQPQHF
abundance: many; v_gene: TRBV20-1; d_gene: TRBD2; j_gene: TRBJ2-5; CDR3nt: TGCAGTGCTAGTTTGTTGGGACTAGCGGGGAGAGAGACCCAGTACTTC; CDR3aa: CSASLLGLAGRETQYF
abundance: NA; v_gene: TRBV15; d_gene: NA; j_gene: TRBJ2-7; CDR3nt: TGTGCCACCAGCAGGCCTAAGGCGGGCCGGGGCGAGCAGTACTTC; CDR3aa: CATSRPKAGRGEQYF
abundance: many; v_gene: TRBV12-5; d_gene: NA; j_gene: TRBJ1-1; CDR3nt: TGTGCTAGTGGGTCAGGGGTCGTCCACACTGAAGCTTTCTTT; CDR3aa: CASGSGVVHTEAFF
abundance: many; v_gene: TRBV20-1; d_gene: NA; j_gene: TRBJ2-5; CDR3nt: TGCAGTGCTGAGAGGGGGGAGACCCAGTACTTC; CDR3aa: CSAERGETQYF
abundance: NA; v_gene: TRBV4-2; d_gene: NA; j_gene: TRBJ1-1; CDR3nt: TGTGCCAGCAGCCCTGAGCCCGATCTTCTGGTTGAAGCTTTCTTT; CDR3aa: CASSPEPDLLVEAFF
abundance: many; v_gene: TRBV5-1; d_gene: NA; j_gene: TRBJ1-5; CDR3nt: TGCGCCAGCAGCTTGGATCCGGGAGGGAATCAGCCCCAGCATTTT; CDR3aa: CASSLDPGGNQPQHF
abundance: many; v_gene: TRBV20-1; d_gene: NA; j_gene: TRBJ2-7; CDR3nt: TGCAGTGCTAGGGATTCCAGGGGCCCCCTCCCCTACGAGCAGTACTTC; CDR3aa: CSARDSRGPLPYEQYF
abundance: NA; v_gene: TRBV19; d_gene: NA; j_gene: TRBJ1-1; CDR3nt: TGTGCCAGTAGCCCGGACATTTTTTCTGAAGCTTTCTTT; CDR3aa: CASSPDIFSEAFF
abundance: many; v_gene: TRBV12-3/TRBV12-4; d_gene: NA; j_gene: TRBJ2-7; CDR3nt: TGTGCCAGCAGGTCACCGGGGGGCTTGGAGCAGTACTTC; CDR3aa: CASRSPGGLEQYF
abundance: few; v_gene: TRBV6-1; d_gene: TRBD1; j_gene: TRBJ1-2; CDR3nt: TGTGCCAGCAGGTTCCAGCCGGGACAGACCGGCTATGGCTACACCTTC; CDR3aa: CASRFQPGQTGYGYTF
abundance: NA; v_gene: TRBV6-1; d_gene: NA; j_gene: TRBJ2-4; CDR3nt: TGTGCCAGCAGTAGTAAAGAAAACATTCGGTACTTC; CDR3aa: CASSSKENIRYF
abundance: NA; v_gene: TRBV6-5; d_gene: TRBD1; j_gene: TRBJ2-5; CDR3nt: TGTGCCAGCAGTTACCCGGCGGCAGGGGGACAAGAGACCCAGTACTTC; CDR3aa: CASSYPAAGGQETQYF
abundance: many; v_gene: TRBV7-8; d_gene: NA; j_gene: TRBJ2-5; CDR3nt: TGTGCCAGCAGCTTAATCGGCTTACAAGAGACCCAGTACTTC; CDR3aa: CASSLIGLQETQYF
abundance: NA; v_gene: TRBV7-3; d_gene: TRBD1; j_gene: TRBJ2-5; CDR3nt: TGTGCCAGCAGCCAGCACAGGGGAGAGACCCAGTACTTC; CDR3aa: CASSQHRGETQYF
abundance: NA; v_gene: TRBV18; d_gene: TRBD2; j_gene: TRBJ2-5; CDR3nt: TGTGCCAGCTCACCACCCGGACTAGCGTCGGGGGAGACCCAGTACTTC; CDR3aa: CASSPPGLASGETQYF
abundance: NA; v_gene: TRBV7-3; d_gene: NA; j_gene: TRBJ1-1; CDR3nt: TGTGCCAGCAGCTCGTCCCGGGACACAAACACTGAAGCTTTCTTT; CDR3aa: CASSSSRDTNTEAFF
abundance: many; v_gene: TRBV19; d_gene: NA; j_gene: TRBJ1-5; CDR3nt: TGTGCCAGTAGTCCCCCAGGGCCCGGGCAGCCCCAGCATTTT; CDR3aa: CASSPPGPGQPQHF
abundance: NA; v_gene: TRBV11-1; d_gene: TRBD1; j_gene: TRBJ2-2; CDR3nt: TGTGCCAGCAGCTTTCGGACAGGAGGAACCGGGGAGCTGTTTTTT; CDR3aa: CASSFRTGGTGELFF
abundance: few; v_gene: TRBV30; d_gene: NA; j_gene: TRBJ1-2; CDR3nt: TGTGCCTGGAGTGTCGGCAGCCTCTATGGCTACACCTTC; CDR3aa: CAWSVGSLYGYTF
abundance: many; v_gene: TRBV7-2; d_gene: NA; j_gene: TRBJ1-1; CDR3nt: TGTGCCAGCAGTCCCGCGGGGGATTTTGAAGCTTTCTTT; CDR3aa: CASSPAGDFEAFF
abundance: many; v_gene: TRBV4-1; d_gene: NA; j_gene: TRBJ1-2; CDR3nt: TGCGCCAGCAGCCAAGGTTGGGGGCCCTATGGCTACACCTTC; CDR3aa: CASSQGWGPYGYTF
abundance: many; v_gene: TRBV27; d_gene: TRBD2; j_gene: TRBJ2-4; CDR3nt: TGTGCCAGCAGAGCCCTCGAGCGGGGGGGATTAAATCGTATAGCCAAAAACATTCAGTACTTC; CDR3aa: CASRALERGGLNRIAKNIQYF
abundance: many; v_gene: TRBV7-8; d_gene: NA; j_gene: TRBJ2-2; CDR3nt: TGTGCCAGCAGCTTAGCTTACCCCGCGGGCGGGGAGCTGTTTTTT; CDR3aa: CASSLAYPAGGELFF
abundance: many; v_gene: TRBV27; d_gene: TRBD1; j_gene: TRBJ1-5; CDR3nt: TGTGCCAGCAGCTCAGGGGGCGCGGGGCGTTATCAGCCCCAGCATTTT; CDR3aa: CASSSGGAGRYQPQHF
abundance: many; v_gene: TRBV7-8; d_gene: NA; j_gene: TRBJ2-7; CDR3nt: TGTGCCAGCAGCTACGGTGGCAGATCCTACGAGCAGTACTTC; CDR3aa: CASSYGGRSYEQYF
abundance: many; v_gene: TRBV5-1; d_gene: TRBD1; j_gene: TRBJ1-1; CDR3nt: TGCGCCAGCAGCAGCCGGGACAGGGAGGGGACTGAAGCTTTCTTT; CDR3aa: CASSSRDREGTEAFF
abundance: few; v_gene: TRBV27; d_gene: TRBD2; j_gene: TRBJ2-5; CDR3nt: TGTGCCAGCAGTAAATTAGCGGGGGCACAAGAGACCCAGTACTTC; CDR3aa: CASSKLAGAQETQYF
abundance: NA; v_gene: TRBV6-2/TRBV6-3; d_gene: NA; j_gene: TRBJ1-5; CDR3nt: TGTGCCACCACCAGCTATAGCAATCAGCCCCAGCATTTT; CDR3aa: CATTSYSNQPQHF
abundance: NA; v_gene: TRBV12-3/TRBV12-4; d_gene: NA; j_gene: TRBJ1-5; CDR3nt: TGTGCCAGCAAGCTTGGACAGTATCAGCCCCAGCATTTT; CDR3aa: CASKLGQYQPQHF
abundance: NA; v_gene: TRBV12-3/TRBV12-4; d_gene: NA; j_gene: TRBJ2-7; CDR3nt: TGTGCCAGCAGTCCCCCTCAAGGGGGTCCCGGAGGCGAGCAGTACTTC; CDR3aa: CASSPPQGGPGGEQYF
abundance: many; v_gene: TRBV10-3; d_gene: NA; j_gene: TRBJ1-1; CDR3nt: TGTGCCATCAGTGGGACGGCGGACACTGAAGCTTTCTTT; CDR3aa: CAISGTADTEAFF
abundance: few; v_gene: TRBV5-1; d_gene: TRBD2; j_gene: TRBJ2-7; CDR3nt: TGCGCCAGCAGCACAGGACTAGCCCAACCCTACGAGCAGTACTTC; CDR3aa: CASSTGLAQPYEQYF
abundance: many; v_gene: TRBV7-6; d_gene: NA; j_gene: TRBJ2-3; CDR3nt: TGTGCCAGCAGCAAGCCGGGCACAGATACGCAGTATTTT; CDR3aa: CASSKPGTDTQYF
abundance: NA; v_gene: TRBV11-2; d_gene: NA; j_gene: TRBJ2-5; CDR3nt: TGTGCCAGCAGCCGGAACAGGGCCCTGCAAGAGACCCAGTACTTC; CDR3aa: CASSRNRALQETQYF
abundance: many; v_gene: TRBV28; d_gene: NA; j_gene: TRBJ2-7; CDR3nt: TGTGCCAGCAGACGTACAGGGTTTGAAAGCGAGCAGTACTTC; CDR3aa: CASRRTGFESEQYF
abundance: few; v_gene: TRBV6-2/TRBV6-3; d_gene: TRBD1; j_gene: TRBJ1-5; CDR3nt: TGTGCCAGCAGCCCGGACAGGGATTATAGCAGTCAGCCCCAGCATTTT; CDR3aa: CASSPDRDYSSQPQHF
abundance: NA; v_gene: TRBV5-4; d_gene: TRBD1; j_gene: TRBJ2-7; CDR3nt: TGTGCCAGCAGCTTGATCCCGGGACAGGGGGCTTACGAGCAGTACTTC; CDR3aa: CASSLIPGQGAYEQYF
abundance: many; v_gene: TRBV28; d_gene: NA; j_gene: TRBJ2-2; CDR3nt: TGTGCCAGCAGAGAAGTGGGGTTCACCGGGGAGCTGTTTTTT; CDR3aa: CASREVGFTGELFF
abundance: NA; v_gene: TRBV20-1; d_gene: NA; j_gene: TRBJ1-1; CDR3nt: TGCAGTTCAAACATGGAGATGAACACTGAAGCTTTCTTT; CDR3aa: CSSNMEMNTEAFF
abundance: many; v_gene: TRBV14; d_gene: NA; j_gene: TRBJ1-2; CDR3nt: TGTGCCAGCAGCCAAGTCTGGGGAGATGGCTACACCTTC; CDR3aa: CASSQVWGDGYTF
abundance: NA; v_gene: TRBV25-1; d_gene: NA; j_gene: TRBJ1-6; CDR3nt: TGTGCCAGCCGCATCTCCGGGGGCGGTAATTCACCCCTCCACTTT; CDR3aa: CASRISGGGNSPLHF
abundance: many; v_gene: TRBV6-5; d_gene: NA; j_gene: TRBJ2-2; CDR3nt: TGTGCCAGCAGTTACTCAATAGGGGGATCGAACACCGGGGAGCTGTTTTTT; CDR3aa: CASSYSIGGSNTGELFF